The 12 T cell receptor beta chains listed next were all sequenced from one sample in a study of blood T cell repertoires in COVID-19. Repertoires were generated with immunoSEQ multiplex PCR, while TCRdb's copy carries only in-frame clones and drops some. This table has approximately 90,000 clones, around 85% appearing once. The specimen was peripheral blood. The origin of the receptors is a man older than 75 with active or convalescent COVID-19.

J is TRBJ1-1 and V is TRBV3-1 (or the pseudogene TRBV3-2); 8 nucleotides line up with TRBD1. Germline trimming cut 4 bases from V and 11 bases from J; bases unmatched to any gene: 9. The CDR3 covers 13 residues. Per germline, CDR1 LGHDT and CDR2 YNNKEL (reference sequence). The DNA of the CDR3 is TGTGCCAGCAGCCGGGGACAGGCGGGAGAGGCTTTCTTT. Its protein product is CASSRGQAGEAFF.

The J gene is TRBJ2-7, the V gene TRBV21-1; the DNA was not compared with TRBD2, the D call given in the table. TRBV21-1 is listed as a pseudogene. The CDR3 contains 15 residues. The CDR3 protein is CASSKRGAHSYEQYF. The CDR3 coding sequence is TGTGCCAGCAGCAAGCGGGGGGCCCACAGCTACGAGCAGTACTTC.

This clone was counted a single time. The rearrangement uses TRBV7-8 and TRBJ2-7; tentative D call: TRBD1 (7 bases). Germline V gene sequence: CDR1 SGHVS, CDR2 FQNEAQ. The CDR3 runs to 16 residues. Trimming stripped 5 bases from V and 6 bases from J, with 23 bases between. Here the CDR3 reads CASSPGGPIESGEQYF. Here the CDR3 DNA reads TGTGCCAGCAGCCCAGGGGGGCCGATTGAGTCAGGCGAGCAGTACTTC.

This clone has a single count. Sequence at one end of the junction differs from germline and may be a read error. The sample has other DNA sequences that encode this CDR3 too. The chain joins TRBV7-8 to TRBJ1-2; D possibly corresponds to TRBD1 (6 bases). Germline CDR1 reads SGHVS; CDR2 reads FQNEAQ. The length of the CDR3 is 15 residues. The CDR3 region is CASSLFGAGAHGYTF. CDR3 nucleotide sequence: TGTGCTAGCAGCTTATTTGGAGCAGGGGCGCATGGCTACACCTTC.

This clone was recorded once. The V call is TRBV11-2, the J call TRBJ1-1; D is undetermined. The CDR3 contains 14 residues. CDR1 SGHAT and CDR2 FQNNGV come from the germline V gene. Trimming cost V 0 bases and J 11 bases, with 16 bases left between them. This CDR3 reads CASSLDSMVSGAFF. DNA for the CDR3: TGTGCCAGCAGCTTAGACTCGATGGTCTCGGGGGCTTTCTTT.

This clone was counted between two and nine times. The gene calls are TRBV5-6 and TRBJ2-7; 12 bases fit TRBD2. Germline V gene data show CDR1 as SGHDT and CDR2 as YYEEEE. The CDR3 loop spans 16 amino acids. After removal of 1 base from V and 0 bases from J, the junction contained 2 bases not matched to a gene. DNA for the CDR3: TGTGCCAGCAGCTTGCTAGCGGGGGGGCCCTCCTACGAGCAGTACTTC. Its protein is CASSLLAGGPSYEQYF.

The chain employs TRBV6-5 and TRBJ2-3; D possibly corresponds to TRBD2 (7 bases). Between the trimmed V and J ends, which lost 6 bases and 2 bases, there was a span of 12 bases. The length of the CDR3 is 14 residues. The germline gives CDR1 MNHEY, CDR2 SVGAGI. CDR3 sequence: CASSRGASTDTQYF. Here the CDR3 DNA reads TGTGCCAGCAGCCGGGGGGCCTCCACAGATACGCAGTATTTT.

For the CDR3, the DNA is TGTGCCAGCAGCTTGGGTGCAGGGGGCGTCAGCAATCAGCCCCAGCATTTT. This encodes CASSLGAGGVSNQPQHF. The genes are TRBV5-6 and TRBJ1-5, with TRBD1 matching 8 bases. CDR1 is SGHDT, CDR2 YYEEEE, per germline. V lost 0 bases to trimming and J lost 1 base; unmatched junction nucleotides: 6. CDR3 length equals 17 residues.

The rearrangement joins TRBV5-1 to TRBJ2-5; 10 bases are a match to TRBD1. Germline CDR1 and CDR2: SGHRS and YFSETQ. V lost 8 bases and J lost 5; bases outside the gene matches: 9. The CDR3 is 14 residues long. Written as DNA, the CDR3 is TGCGCCAGTTACGTGACAGGGGGCAAGGAGACCCAGTACTTC. Protein product: CASYVTGGKETQYF.

The chain recombines TRBV4-3 with TRBJ2-7, with D possibly TRBD1 on 7 matching bases. Germline assignment: CDR1 LGHNA and CDR2 YSLEER. The length of the CDR3 is 16 residues. Trimming took off 4 bases at V and 2 bases at J, with 18 bases between the two ends. The CDR3 region has the DNA TGCGCCAGCAGCCCCGCTAAGACAGGGACTGCCTACGAGCAGTACTTC. This sequence encodes CASSPAKTGTAYEQYF.

The CDR3 bases are TGTGCCAGCAGCTTAGCAGGGGGCGGTATCACTGAAGCTTTCTTT. Residues: CASSLAGGGITEAFF. This chain connects TRBV11-1 to TRBJ1-1, with 7 bases identical to TRBD1. The CDR3 extends over 15 amino acids. V lost 0 bases and J lost 4; bases outside the gene matches: 5. Germline V CDR1 and CDR2: SGHAT, FQDESV (reference sequence).

This clone was counted between two and nine times. As DNA, the CDR3 is TGTGCCAGCAGGGCCACAGGGGTCAATCAGCCCCAGCATTTT. Translation: CASRATGVNQPQHF. This sequence joins TRBV6-5 and TRBJ1-5; 7 bases align to TRBD1. V was clipped by 6 bases and J by 3 bases; unmatched bases: 5. This CDR3 has 14 residues. Germline V gene sequence: CDR1 MNHEY, CDR2 SVGAGI.